The rows below give T cell receptor beta chains drawn from one sample of a study of T cell responses to AZD1222 COVID-19 vaccine. Data came from immunoSEQ multiplex PCR; TCRdb stores just in-frame clones and leaves some out. The sample shows approximately 100,000 clones, about nine tenths of them seen only once. The sample was peripheral blood, taken on day 0 of AZD1222 vaccination. The receptors were sampled from an adult in good health. Each CDR3 is given with its conserved first and last residue. The D gene is left open where the match is weak. The size of a clone is reported for some rows only, either as once, few or many, or as a class for expanded clones.

j_gene	v_gene	abundance	d_gene	CDR3nt	CDR3aa
TRBJ2-5	TRBV11-2	NA	NA	TGTGCCAGCAGCTTAGATTCCGAGACCCAGTACTTC	CASSLDSETQYF
TRBJ2-4	TRBV7-2	NA	TRBD1	TGTGCCAGCAGCTTAACCGCCGGGACAGGGGGCAACATTCAGTACTTC	CASSLTAGTGGNIQYF
TRBJ2-7	TRBV19	NA	NA	TGTGCCAGTCGGTCTTCAACCTACGAGCAGTACTTC	CASRSSTYEQYF
TRBJ2-2	TRBV6-5	NA	NA	TGTGCCAGCAGCTTACAGGGCCCCGGGGAGCTGTTTTTT	CASSLQGPGELFF
TRBJ2-7	TRBV12-5	NA	TRBD1	TGTGCTAGTGGTTTGCCCTGGGACAGGGGTCGGTACGAGCAGTACTTC	CASGLPWDRGRYEQYF
TRBJ2-7	TRBV3-1/TRBV3-2	NA	TRBD2	TGTGCCAGCAGCCGCAAGACTAGCGGGGCTTACGAGCAGTACTTC	CASSRKTSGAYEQYF
TRBJ2-7	TRBV5-4	NA	NA	TGTGCCAGCAGCTTGGCTAAGAAGAGAAGCTCCTACGAGCAGTACTTC	CASSLAKKRSSYEQYF
TRBJ2-1	TRBV19	NA	NA	TGTGCCAGTAATCACCGGAGGCAGGCTCAATACAATGAGCAGTTCTTC	CASNHRRQAQYNEQFF
TRBJ2-5	TRBV7-2	once	TRBD2	TGTGCCAGCAGCTTAGTAGGGACTACCGGCCGAGAGACCCAGTACTTC	CASSLVGTTGRETQYF
TRBJ2-1	TRBV7-2	NA	NA	TGTGCCAGCAGCTTAAGCGGGACACTCTACAATGAGCAGTTCTTC	CASSLSGTLYNEQFF
TRBJ2-2	TRBV23-1	NA	NA	TGCGCCAGCAGCCAACACCCGGTGTCCGGGGAGCTGTTTTTT	CASSQHPVSGELFF
TRBJ2-2	TRBV7-7	few	TRBD2	TGTGCTAGCAGCCCCGGGACTAGCGGGCTCGGGGAGCTGTTTTTT	CASSPGTSGLGELFF
TRBJ1-3	TRBV5-5	NA	TRBD1	TGTGCCAGCAGCTTGGACCAGGGGGCCGGAAACACCATATATTTT	CASSLDQGAGNTIYF
TRBJ2-4	TRBV7-2	NA	NA	TGTGCCAGCAGCTTAGCAGGGGAACGGGGAGTATACATTCAGTACTTC	CASSLAGERGVYIQYF
TRBJ1-4	TRBV9	NA	TRBD1	TGTGCCAGCAGCGGATCGGACAGGCCAAATGAAAAACTGTTTTTT	CASSGSDRPNEKLFF
TRBJ2-7	TRBV11-2	NA	NA	TGTGCCAGCAGCTTAGTACCTCGGGGAACCTACGAGCAGTACTTC	CASSLVPRGTYEQYF
TRBJ2-1	TRBV28	NA	NA	TGTGCCAGCACCTCCGCGGGACTCAATGAGCAGTTCTTC	CASTSAGLNEQFF
TRBJ1-4	TRBV29-1	NA	NA	TGCAGCGTTGAAGATCCCCAGGTTAATGAAAAACTGTTTTTT	CSVEDPQVNEKLFF
TRBJ1-6	TRBV14	NA	NA	TGTGCCAGCAGCTCCACCGGGCGGTCACCCCTCCACTTT	CASSSTGRSPLHF
TRBJ2-7	TRBV27	NA	NA	TGTGCCAGCAGCCCCAGTGGGTACGAGCAGTACTTC	CASSPSGYEQYF